This TCR beta chain emerged from a study of glioma-infiltrating T cells. This clonotype was found once. The CDR3 is 15 amino acids. The germline V gene encodes CDR1 LNHDA and CDR2 SQIVND (reference sequence). V was cut by 1 base and J by 2 bases, with 9 bases left in between. The iRepertoire nested amplicon-rescue multiplex PCR amplified TCR alpha and beta CDR3s from RNA. TCRdb itself ran the multiplex PCR reads through MiXCR, one entry per CDR3 protein. Of around 350,000 distinct CDR3 sequences listed, 35% to 45% are singletons. The specimen was glioma tissue, nonneoplastic brain tissue, or PBMCs (not recorded which). This receptor was taken from a human donor with low-grade glioma or glioblastoma, undergoing nonglioma brain surgery, or in good health (not recorded which). The rearrangement joins TRBV19 to TRBJ2-1; TRBD2 is a possible D gene (5 bases). CDR3 in DNA: TGTGCCAGTAGTATAGTAGCCGGGACCTACAATGAGCAGTTCTTC. As protein: CASSIVAGTYNEQFF.